The 17 T cell receptor beta chains in this list originate from one sample, sequenced in a study of beta chain features in type 1 diabetes. The study reverse transcribed the entire isolated RNA, so it sequenced expressed TCRB transcripts. Generated by immunoSEQ multiplex PCR, the TCRdb table keeps only in-frame clones and is missing some. The table includes 250,000 or so clones, about 63% detected once. Sequencing was carried out using naive CD4+ T cells from blood. All receptors derive from a young man in good health.

The chain joins TRBV9 to TRBJ2-1; the match to TRBD2 covers 7 bases. The ends lost 7 bases at V and 8 bases at J; junction bases unmatched: 15. The length of the CDR3 is 15 residues. Germline lookup yields CDR1 SGDLS and CDR2 YYNGEE. CDR3 region: CASGLRGGSVHEQFF. The CDR3 nucleotides read TGTGCCAGCGGCTTGAGGGGCGGGAGCGTCCATGAGCAGTTCTTC. The complete variable domain, with remaining parts taken from reference TRBV9 and TRBJ2-1, reads DSGVTQTPKHLITATGQRVTLRCSPRSGDLSVYWYQQSLDQGLQFLIQYYNGEERAKGNILERFSAQQFPDLHSELNLSSLELGDSALYFCASGLRGGSVHEQFFGPGTRLTVL.

The chain joins TRBV30 to TRBJ2-7; the D gene is possibly TRBD1 (5 bases). The CDR3 covers 12 residues. Germline V CDR1 and CDR2: GTSNPN, SVGIG (reference sequence). V lost 4 bases to trimming and J lost 2 bases, with 9 bases between them. This CDR3 reads CAWNQGAYEQYF. The CDR3 bases are TGTGCCTGGAACCAGGGCGCCTACGAGCAGTACTTC.

This chain uses TRBV6-1 with TRBJ1-2, with unresolved D. Per germline, CDR1 MNHNS and CDR2 SASEGT. Between the trimmed V and J ends, which lost 7 bases and 4 bases, there was a span of 13 bases. The CDR3 length is 13 residues. The CDR3 region is CASTLGIGYGYTF. CDR3 sequence (DNA): TGTGCCAGCACTTTAGGGATTGGCTATGGCTACACCTTC.

This chain links TRBV29-1 with TRBJ1-2, with D unclear. V lost 8 bases and J 7 bases, leaving 14 bases between the germline ends. The CDR3 spans 11 residues. CDR1 is SQVTM and CDR2 is ANQGSEA in the germline V gene. This chain's CDR3 is CSLGEVRGYTF. Written as DNA, the CDR3 is TGCAGCCTCGGTGAGGTCCGTGGCTACACCTTC.

The gene calls are TRBV10-3 and TRBJ2-5; D gene unclear. The CDR3 length is 13 residues. Trimming stripped 8 bases from V and 4 bases from J, with 14 bases between. The germline CDR1 and CDR2 sequences are ENHRY and SYGVKD. The CDR3 loop is CAIGGLRGETQYF. The CDR3 DNA reads as TGTGCCATCGGTGGGCTGCGAGGAGAGACCCAGTACTTC.

V usage is TRBV7-2 and J usage is TRBJ2-1; 7 positions agree with TRBD1. The CDR3 sequence is 15 residues long. The germline V gene has CDR1 SGHTA and CDR2 FQGNSA. V lost 1 base and J lost 2; bases outside the gene matches: 2. DNA for the CDR3: TGTGCCAGCAGCTTAGGGGACAGCGCCTACAATGAGCAGTTCTTC. This gives the protein CASSLGDSAYNEQFF.

The rearrangement joins TRBV18 to TRBJ2-1; the match to TRBD2 covers 9 bases. Losses at the gene ends were 5 bases for V and 2 bases for J; bases not matched to a gene: 4. From germline, CDR1 is KGHSH and CDR2 LQKENI. The CDR3 totals 15 residues. The CDR3, as DNA: TGTGCCAGCTCAACCCAGCGGGAGGCCTACAATGAGCAGTTCTTC. It is translated as CASSTQREAYNEQFF.

There are a few counts of this clone. V usage is TRBV4-3 and J usage is TRBJ2-7; no clear D. V lost 8 bases, J lost 2 bases, and 13 bases lay in between. The CDR3 length is 13 residues. Germline V CDR1 and CDR2: LGHNA, YSLEER. CDR3 sequence: CASGERLTYEQYF. The CDR3 DNA is TGCGCCAGCGGAGAAAGGTTGACCTACGAGCAGTACTTC.

The CDR3: CASSTLRDRTKSSYNEQFF. CDR3 sequence (DNA): TGTGCCAGCAGTACTCTCCGGGACAGAACAAAAAGCTCCTACAATGAGCAGTTCTTC. J is TRBJ2-1 and V is TRBV28; 7 bases map to TRBD1. The CDR3 extends over 19 amino acids. Germline-derived CDR1 and CDR2 are MDHEN and SYDVKM. Germline trimming cut 5 bases from V and 0 bases from J; bases unmatched to any gene: 16.

J is TRBJ2-4 and V is TRBV6-1; D perhaps matches TRBD2 (5 bases). CDR3 length: 14 residues. The ends were cut back, 1 base at V and 6 bases at J, with 10 bases in the middle. Germline V gene data show CDR1 as MNHNS and CDR2 as SASEGT. The CDR3 DNA follows: TGTGCCAGCAGTGAAGGGAGGCTAAGAAACATTCAGTACTTC. Its translation is CASSEGRLRNIQYF.

This chain connects TRBV7-9 to TRBJ2-7; D gene ambiguous. The length of the CDR3 is 11 residues. CDR1 SEHNR and CDR2 FQNEAQ come from the germline V gene (reference sequence). Trimming pared 5 bases from V and 4 bases from J, leaving 6 bases between. The CDR3 bases are TGTGCCAGCAGCCAAGAATACGAGCAGTACTTC. Its protein is CASSQEYEQYF.

In its sample, this clone was seen a few times. The V and J genes are TRBV4-3 and TRBJ2-4; D is perhaps TRBD2 (5 bases). This CDR3 has 13 amino acids. Between the trimmed V and J ends, which lost 0 bases and 6 bases, there was a span of 6 bases. Germline lookup yields CDR1 LGHNA and CDR2 YSLEER. CDR3 sequence: CASSQEAGNIQYF. The DNA for the CDR3 is TGCGCCAGCAGCCAAGAGGCGGGAAACATTCAGTACTTC.

Points on this clone: This specimen includes other DNA sequences encoding the same CDR3. The rearrangement links TRBV29-1 to TRBJ2-6; D is ambiguous. Trimming pared 4 bases from V and 1 base from J, leaving 2 bases between. CDR3 length: 12 residues. Germline assignment: CDR1 SQVTM and CDR2 ANQGSEA. The CDR3 loop is CSVVSGANVLTF. In nucleotides, the CDR3 is TGCAGCGTTGTTTCTGGGGCCAACGTCCTGACTTTC.

A few counts support this clone. This chain links TRBV7-9 with TRBJ2-1, with 7 bases that match TRBD2. This CDR3 contains 15 residues. Trimming at V came to 5 bases and at J to 6 bases, leaving 10 bases not matched to a gene. Germline V CDR1 and CDR2: SEHNR, FQNEAQ (reference sequence). CDR3 bases: TGTGCCAGCAGCCCCCAGGGAGGGGTGATCAATGAGCAGTTCTTC. Translating it yields CASSPQGGVINEQFF.

The V call is TRBV9, the J call TRBJ2-3; D unresolved. This CDR3 has 14 residues. The V end lost 4 bases, the J end lost 4 bases, and 13 bases lay between the germline ends. CDR1 SGDLS and CDR2 YYNGEE come from the germline V gene. The CDR3 DNA reads as TGTGCCAGCAGCCCCTCGAGATTTTCAGATACGCAGTATTTT. Amino acid sequence: CASSPSRFSDTQYF.

The rearrangement joins TRBV5-1 to TRBJ1-1, with a tentative D call TRBD1 (6 bases). CDR1 and CDR2 (germline): SGHRS, YFSETQ. CDR3 length: 14 residues. V was trimmed by 4 bases and J by 7 bases, leaving 17 bases between them. The CDR3 reads CASSPRSRGGEAFF. The CDR3 DNA is TGCGCCAGCAGCCCACGGTCCAGGGGCGGTGAAGCTTTCTTT.

The V gene is TRBV30, the J gene TRBJ2-2; D call uncertain. Germline CDR1 is GTSNPN and CDR2 is SVGIG (reference sequence). This CDR3 has 14 residues. V was cut by 3 bases and J by 1 base, with 9 bases left in between. The CDR3 DNA reads TGTGCCTGGAGCGGGCTCCTGAACACCGGGGAGCTGTTTTTT. It specifies CAWSGLLNTGELFF.